Listed below are T cell receptor beta chains from one sample, sequenced in a study of shared clonotypes between healthy human individuals. The repertoire was sequenced with immunoSEQ multiplex PCR; TCRdb's copy has only in-frame clones and lacks some. Among 1,500,000 or so clones listed, approximately 98.5% were seen once. Sequencing was done on a sample of naive CD4+ T cells sorted from blood. These receptors were obtained from a man under 40 in good health. The CDR3 runs from the conserved cysteine through the conserved F or W. A D gene is named only where the DNA matches it firmly. Clone size is given for some rows only: seen once, a few or many times, or a class if the clone is expanded.

V: TRBV30; length: 15; D: -; J: TRBJ2-5; size: once; CDR3: CAWSVPNPGVETQYF; DNA: TGTGCCTGGAGTGTACCTAATCCAGGGGTTGAGACCCAGTACTTC
V: TRBV6-1; length: 14; D: -; J: TRBJ2-3; size: -; CDR3: CASSEFGSTDTQYF; DNA: TGTGCCAGCAGTGAATTCGGCAGCACAGATACGCAGTATTTT
V: TRBV28; length: 14; D: TRBD1; J: TRBJ2-7; size: -; CDR3: CASSLIGQVYEQYF; DNA: TGTGCCAGCAGTTTAATCGGACAGGTTTACGAGCAGTACTTC
V: TRBV14; length: 16; D: TRBD2; J: TRBJ2-3; size: -; CDR3: CASSHRGLALQDTQYF; DNA: TGTGCCAGCAGCCACAGGGGACTAGCATTACAAGATACGCAGTATTTT
V: TRBV5-1; length: 16; D: -; J: TRBJ2-7; size: -; CDR3: CASSSRTDPGFDEQYF; DNA: TGCGCCAGCAGCTCGAGGACCGACCCCGGATTCGACGAGCAGTACTTC
V: TRBV7-2; length: 14; D: -; J: TRBJ1-1; size: -; CDR3: CASSPGIPLGEAFF; DNA: TGTGCCAGCAGCCCAGGAATCCCCTTAGGAGAAGCTTTCTTT
V: TRBV7-2; length: 15; D: -; J: TRBJ2-1; size: -; CDR3: CASSPLGQTYNEQFF; DNA: TGTGCCAGCAGCCCCCTGGGTCAGACCTACAATGAGCAGTTCTTC
V: TRBV30; length: 12; D: -; J: TRBJ1-5; size: -; CDR3: CAWSGRNGPQHF; DNA: TGTGCCTGGAGTGGGAGAAATGGGCCCCAGCATTTT
V: TRBV5-6; length: 18; D: TRBD2; J: TRBJ2-7; size: -; CDR3: CASSLAAGLAGGSYEQYF; DNA: TGTGCCAGCAGCTTGGCCGCTGGACTAGCGGGAGGATCCTACGAGCAGTACTTC
V: TRBV28; length: 15; D: -; J: TRBJ2-7; size: once; CDR3: CASSLWSRDSYEQYF; DNA: TGTGCCAGCAGTTTATGGAGTAGGGACTCCTACGAGCAGTACTTC
V: TRBV7-3; length: 13; D: TRBD1; J: TRBJ2-5; size: -; CDR3: CASSSGQEETQYF; DNA: TGTGCCAGCAGCTCAGGACAGGAAGAGACCCAGTACTTC
V: TRBV18; length: 15; D: TRBD1; J: TRBJ2-2; size: -; CDR3: CASSPQGANTGELFF; DNA: TGTGCCAGCTCACCCCAGGGGGCGAACACCGGGGAGCTGTTTTTT
V: TRBV5-6; length: 15; D: -; J: TRBJ2-7; size: once; CDR3: CASSLPGRVSYEQYF; DNA: TGTGCCAGCAGCTTACCCGGGAGAGTCTCTTACGAGCAGTACTTC
V: TRBV5-1; length: 14; D: -; J: TRBJ2-7; size: -; CDR3: CASSLARGLYEQYF; DNA: TGCGCCAGCAGCTTGGCCCGGGGACTCTACGAGCAGTACTTC
V: TRBV4-1; length: 20; D: TRBD2; J: TRBJ2-2; size: -; CDR3: CASSPGGTSGILRGTGELFF; DNA: TGCGCCAGCAGCCCTGGGGGGACTAGCGGGATCCTAAGGGGCACCGGGGAGCTGTTTTTT
V: TRBV5-1; length: 15; D: -; J: TRBJ1-5; size: -; CDR3: CASRPGSYSNQPQHF; DNA: TGCGCCAGCAGACCCGGGTCTTATAGCAATCAGCCCCAGCATTTT
V: TRBV6-5; length: 16; D: -; J: TRBJ1-4; size: -; CDR3: CASSYSLGAPNEKLFF; DNA: TGTGCCAGCAGTTACTCATTGGGAGCTCCAAATGAAAAACTGTTTTTT
V: TRBV16; length: 17; D: TRBD1; J: TRBJ1-5; size: -; CDR3: CASSQSLTGTSNQPQHF; DNA: TGTGCCAGCAGCCAATCGCTGACAGGGACTAGCAATCAGCCCCAGCATTTT
V: TRBV4-3; length: 14; D: -; J: TRBJ2-7; size: -; CDR3: CASSHDSFSYEQYF; DNA: TGCGCCAGCAGCCACGACAGTTTCTCCTACGAGCAGTACTTC
V: TRBV14; length: 17; D: TRBD2; J: TRBJ2-1; size: -; CDR3: CASSQDRTRWFHNEQFF; DNA: TGTGCCAGCAGCCAAGATCGGACTAGGTGGTTTCACAATGAGCAGTTCTTC